Below, one T cell receptor beta chain is given with its context. Its antigen is still unknown. Per-base quality was not reported, and no clone a single base away is much larger than it. This specimen comes from a study of blood T cell repertoires in COVID-19 (TCRdb year 2020). Regarding the research as a whole: Samples from collaborators originated in the United States, Italy and Spain and spanned both the acute and convalescent phases of COVID-19. The samples were drawn from the first 160 participants of the ongoing ImmuneRACE study and from more than 1,000 subjects provided by 6 global collaborators. Deeply sampled blood TCRbeta repertoires from subjects exposed to, actively infected with, or recovered from COVID-19 were included in the dataset. The prospective study material was composed of cDNA or gDNA derived from T cells, B-cell-depleted T cells, or PBMCs. HLA class I and class II types, where available, came from metadata supplied by the sample provider rather than from assay-based typing. The sample metadata nearly always contained a de-identified subject ID, COVID-19 status, age in years and sex. The repertoires were released in a freely available public database intended as a resource for research on the immune response to SARS-CoV-2. Study-wide findings and limitations: The amount of clinical and demographic metadata varied by source and participant and was provided uncurated.

Whole blood was collected in K2EDTA tubes by collaborating institutions according to the institutions' own protocols. For TCRbeta analysis, collaborators shipped samples in one of three forms: frozen whole blood, isolated PBMCs, or DNA extracted from either of those sample types. V loses 2 bases, J loses 3 bases, and the germline ends lie 2 bases apart. CDR1 SGDLS and CDR2 YYNGEE are derived from the germline V gene. The CDR3 contains 12 residues, cysteine and phenylalanine counted. The entry retains the CDR3 DNA only, 36 bases that are in frame from base 1. The immunoSEQ Assay, a bias-controlled multiplex PCR, was used to amplify TCRbeta CDR3 regions from genomic DNA. In the paper's pipeline: Nucleated cell counts per sample were estimated from amplification of reference gene primers within the assay. To quantify the absolute abundance of each unique TCRbeta CDR3 rearrangement, sequence reads were collapsed and filtered. For each sample, productive Simpson clonality was calculated as the square root of Simpson's diversity index across productive rearrangements. What TCRdb holds here is the immuneACCESS table cut down to in-frame rearrangements. Part of the clones is not present; checked against another copy, under half of the missing clones reflect an unresolved V gene, and the others are unexplained. That table furnishes V, J and clone size, whereas the DNA furnished D and trimming. Across this sample there are 150,000 or so clones, with approximately 82% seen only once. Jointly, the top ten make up roughly 7.2% of the sample.

The clonotype comes from a woman aged 45-65 years in a cohort sampled during active or convalescent COVID-19. The sequencing input was peripheral blood. The chain is assembled from TRBV9 and TRBJ2-2; the D gene remains uncertain. CDR3 region: CASSVYTGELFF. The nucleotides read TGTGCCAGCAGCGTCTACACCGGGGAGCTGTTTTTT.